The rows below give T cell receptor beta chains drawn from one sample of a study of cytomegalovirus exposure and HLA in healthy donors. Using immunoSEQ multiplex PCR, the repertoire was profiled, and TCRdb retains in-frame clones only, with some absent. In the table there are some 150,000 clones, less than 90% of which are singletons. The sequencing input was PBMCs. These TCRs come from a woman under 30 in good health and CMV-seropositive. Each CDR3 is given with its conserved first and last residue. Each record gives: D gene, clone size, V gene, J gene, CDR3 DNA, CDR3 protein. The D gene is left open where the match is weak. Size is stated for part of the rows, as once, few or many counts, or as a class when the clone is expanded.

-	-	TRBV7-2	TRBJ1-5	TGTGCCAGCAGCCCCGGGCGCAGGGAGGAGGAGGATCAGCCCCAGCATTTT	CASSPGRREEEDQPQHF
TRBD2	-	TRBV7-2	TRBJ2-2	TGTGCCAGCAGCTTGCGACTAGCGGGAGTCCCCGGCGGGGAGCTGTTTTTT	CASSLRLAGVPGGELFF
-	-	TRBV28	TRBJ1-1	TGTGCCAGCAGTTTATATCAGGGATCCGCTGAAGCTTTCTTT	CASSLYQGSAEAFF
TRBD2	-	TRBV9	TRBJ2-3	TGTGCCAGCAGCGGAGGTCGGGAGGGGTTGGCAGATACGCAGTATTTT	CASSGGREGLADTQYF
TRBD2	-	TRBV28	TRBJ2-5	TGTGCCAGCAGTACACATAGCGGGAGAAAGGCGACCCAGTACTTC	CASSTHSGRKATQYF
-	-	TRBV29-1	TRBJ2-3	TGCAGCGGCGCCTTTGCGGATACGCAGTATTTT	CSGAFADTQYF
-	once	TRBV28	TRBJ2-3	TGTGCCAGCAGGGCGGGCGGGATCACAGATACGCAGTATTTT	CASRAGGITDTQYF
TRBD2	-	TRBV19	TRBJ2-1	TGTGCCAGTAGTCCCGGACTAGCTGGTGAGCAGTTCTTC	CASSPGLAGEQFF
TRBD2	-	TRBV11-3	TRBJ2-3	TGTGCCAGCAGCAAGGGGACTAGCGGGAGGGCCGATACGCAGTATTTT	CASSKGTSGRADTQYF
TRBD2	few	TRBV28	TRBJ2-7	TGTGCCAGCAGTTACCTAGCGGAGAGGGACGAGCAGTACTTC	CASSYLAERDEQYF
-	-	TRBV5-4	TRBJ1-2	TGTGCCAGCAGTAAGGACAGAAACTATGGCTACACCTTC	CASSKDRNYGYTF
TRBD2	-	TRBV11-1	TRBJ2-1	TGTGCCAGCAGCTTAATCCTAGCGGGAAGTAATGAGCAGTTCTTC	CASSLILAGSNEQFF
TRBD1	-	TRBV25-1	TRBJ2-3	TGTGCCAGCAGTGATTCCTTTCTCCCGCAGGGGGCAGATACGCAGTATTTT	CASSDSFLPQGADTQYF
TRBD1	-	TRBV9	TRBJ1-1	TGTGCCAGCAGCGAGGGACAGGGGAGGGGAACTGAAGCTTTCTTT	CASSEGQGRGTEAFF
TRBD2	few	TRBV28	TRBJ2-7	TGTGCCAGCAGTTTATTATGGGGTAGCGGGACCTACGAGCAGTACTTC	CASSLLWGSGTYEQYF
-	-	TRBV28	TRBJ1-5	TGTGCCAGCAGTTCCCAGGGGTGGTATAGCAATCAGCCCCAGCATTTT	CASSSQGWYSNQPQHF
TRBD2	-	TRBV5-1	TRBJ2-5	TGCGCCAGCAGCCCGCGGACTAGCGGGCCCCAAGAGACCCAGTACTTC	CASSPRTSGPQETQYF
-	-	TRBV5-1	TRBJ2-5	TGCGCCAGCAGCGCCCAGGGGCAGGGAGAGACCCAGTACTTC	CASSAQGQGETQYF
TRBD2	-	TRBV7-3	TRBJ2-7	TGTGCCAGCAGCGTCGCTAGCGGGCCCTACGAGCAGTACTTC	CASSVASGPYEQYF
-	-	TRBV6-5	TRBJ2-7	TGTGCCAGCGGACGGGACAACAACTACGAGCAGTACTTC	CASGRDNNYEQYF
-	-	TRBV29-1	TRBJ1-1	TGCAGCGTTGGCTCTCTCGGTGCTGAAGCTTTCTTT	CSVGSLGAEAFF
TRBD2	-	TRBV29-1	TRBJ2-7	TGCAGCGTTGCCGGGACTAGCGGCTCTTACGAGCAGTACTTC	CSVAGTSGSYEQYF
TRBD1	-	TRBV9	TRBJ2-2	TGTGCCAGCAGCGTGGGGACAGCGAACACCGGGGAGCTGTTTTTT	CASSVGTANTGELFF
-	-	TRBV28	TRBJ1-4	TGTGCCAGCAGTTTAACTTCAGGGGCTAATGAAAAACTGTTTTTT	CASSLTSGANEKLFF
TRBD2	-	TRBV5-1	TRBJ2-5	TGCGCCAGCAGCCCAGAGACTAGCGGGAGTTGGGAGACCCAGTACTTC	CASSPETSGSWETQYF
-	-	TRBV2	TRBJ2-7	TGTGCCAGCAGTGAGGCAGGAACCTACGAGCAGTACTTC	CASSEAGTYEQYF
TRBD2	-	TRBV7-8	TRBJ2-3	TGTGCCAGCAGCCTCCTCCGGTCGGGGGGGACCTTCACAGATACGCAGTATTTT	CASSLLRSGGTFTDTQYF
-	-	TRBV25-1	TRBJ1-3	TGTGCCAGCAGTGAATATGGCGGCTCTGGAAACACCATATATTTT	CASSEYGGSGNTIYF